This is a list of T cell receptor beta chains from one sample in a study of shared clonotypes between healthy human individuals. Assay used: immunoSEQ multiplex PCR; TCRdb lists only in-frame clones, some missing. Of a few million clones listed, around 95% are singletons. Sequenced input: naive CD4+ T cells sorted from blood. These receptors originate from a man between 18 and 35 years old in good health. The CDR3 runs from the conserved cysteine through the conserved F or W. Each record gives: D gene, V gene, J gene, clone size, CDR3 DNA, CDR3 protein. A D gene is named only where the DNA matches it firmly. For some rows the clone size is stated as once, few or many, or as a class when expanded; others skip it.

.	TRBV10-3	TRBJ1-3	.	TGTGCCATCATGGGGTACGGGAACACCATATATTTT	CAIMGYGNTIYF
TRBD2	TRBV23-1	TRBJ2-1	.	TGCGCCAGCAGTCGACTAGCGGGGATTGGGGATGAGCAGTTCTTC	CASSRLAGIGDEQFF
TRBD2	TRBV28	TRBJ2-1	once	TGTGCCCACGCCCCCCTCGGCGGGGGTAGAAATGAGCAGTTCTTC	CAHAPLGGGRNEQFF
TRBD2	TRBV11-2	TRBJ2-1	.	TGTGCCAGCAGCCCCACTTTAGCGGGGCTTATTAATGAGCAGTTCTTC	CASSPTLAGLINEQFF
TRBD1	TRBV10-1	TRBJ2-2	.	TGCGCCAGCCCCGGGACAGCGAACACCGGGGAGCTGTTTTTT	CASPGTANTGELFF
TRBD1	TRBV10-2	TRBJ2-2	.	TGCGCCAGCACCCGACAGGGGCACGGGGAGCTGTTTTTT	CASTRQGHGELFF
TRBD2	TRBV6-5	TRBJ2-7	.	TGTGCCAGCAGTTACTCCCTAGCGGGGGAGCAGTACTTC	CASSYSLAGEQYF
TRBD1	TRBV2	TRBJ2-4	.	TGTGCCAGCAGTGGGGGGACAGGGTCTCCCAACATTCAGTACTTC	CASSGGTGSPNIQYF
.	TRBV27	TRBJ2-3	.	TGTGCCAGCAGTGGGAAAGAGAGACCACCACTGGATACGCAGTATTTT	CASSGKERPPLDTQYF
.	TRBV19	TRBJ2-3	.	TGTGCCAGTAGAGCTCCCGGGACCCTGCTGGATACGCAGTATTTT	CASRAPGTLLDTQYF
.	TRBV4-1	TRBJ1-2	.	TGCGCCAGCAGCCAAGCAGGGATAGACTATGGCTACACCTTC	CASSQAGIDYGYTF
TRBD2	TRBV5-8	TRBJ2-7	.	TGTGCCAGCAGCGCATTAGCGGGAGTGGACGAGCAGTACTTC	CASSALAGVDEQYF
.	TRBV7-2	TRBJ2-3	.	TGTGCCAGCAGCTTAGGTTTTGGGATTAGCAGCACAGATACGCAGTATTTT	CASSLGFGISSTDTQYF
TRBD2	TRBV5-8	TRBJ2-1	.	TGTGCCAGCAGCTTAGCGGGAGTCTACTACAATGAGCAGTTCTTC	CASSLAGVYYNEQFF
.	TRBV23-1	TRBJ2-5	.	TGCGCCAGCAGTCAATCCAACAGGGCCGAAGAGACCCAGTACTTC	CASSQSNRAEETQYF
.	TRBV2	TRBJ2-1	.	TGTGCCAGCAGTGCTCTTAAGGGGAGAGGCAATGAGCAGTTCTTC	CASSALKGRGNEQFF
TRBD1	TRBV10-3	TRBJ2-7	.	TGTGCCATCAGAACTGCACAGGGGCGCTCGGGGGAGCAGTACTTC	CAIRTAQGRSGEQYF
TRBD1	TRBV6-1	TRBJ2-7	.	TGTGCCAGCAGCAAACCGGGACAGGAGAACTACGAGCAGTACTTC	CASSKPGQENYEQYF
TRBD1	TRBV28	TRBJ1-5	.	TGTGCCAGCAGTCCCAGAGAAATGGACAGGCCCAGCAGGGAATGGCGGGCCCAGCATTTT	CASSPREMDRPSREWRAQHF
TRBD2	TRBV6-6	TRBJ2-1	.	TGTGCCAGCTGCTCTAGCGGGGAAGGCTACAATGAGCAGTTCTTC	CASCSSGEGYNEQFF
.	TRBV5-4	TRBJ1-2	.	TGTGCCAGCAGGATGGACAGATGGGACTATGGCTACACCTTC	CASRMDRWDYGYTF
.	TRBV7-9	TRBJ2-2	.	TGTGCCAGCAGCTTAGGGGAGGTCGGGGAGCTGTTTTTT	CASSLGEVGELFF
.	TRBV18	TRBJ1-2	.	TGTGCCAGCTCAGCGAACCAGGGCTATGGCTACACCTTC	CASSANQGYGYTF
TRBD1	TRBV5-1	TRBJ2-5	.	TGCGCCAGCAGCTTGGAGGGGACAGGGAACGGAGAGACCCAGTACTTC	CASSLEGTGNGETQYF
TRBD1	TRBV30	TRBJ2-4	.	TGTGCCTGGACCGCAGACAGGGCGATAGCCAAAAACATTCAGTACTTC	CAWTADRAIAKNIQYF
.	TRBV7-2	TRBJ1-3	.	TGTGCCAGCAGCCCATCGGGGCTCGTAAACACCATATATTTT	CASSPSGLVNTIYF
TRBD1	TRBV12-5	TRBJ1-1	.	TGTGCTAGTGGTTTGGCCCCTCGTCCGACAGGGGGCGAGGGCGAGGACACTGAAGCTTTCTTT	CASGLAPRPTGGEGEDTEAFF
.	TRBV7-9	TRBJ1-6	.	TGTGCCATCACCCTGCTCAGGGATAATTCACCCCTCCACTTT	CAITLLRDNSPLHF
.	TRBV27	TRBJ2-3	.	TGTGCCAGCAGTTTTGGAGGGTCAGATACGCAGTATTTT	CASSFGGSDTQYF
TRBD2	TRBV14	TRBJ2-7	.	TGTGCCAGCAGCCAAGAGGCTAGCGGGAGGTCGATCGAGCAGTACTTC	CASSQEASGRSIEQYF
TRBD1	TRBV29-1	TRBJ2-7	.	TGCAGCGCGTTGGTGGGGACAGAACCCTACGAGCAGTACTTC	CSALVGTEPYEQYF
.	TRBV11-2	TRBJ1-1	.	TGTGCCAGCAGCTTAGCTGGCCCCCCGTCGGCTGAAGCTTTCTTT	CASSLAGPPSAEAFF
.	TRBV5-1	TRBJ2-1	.	TGCGCCACCCGCCTTGATCTAGGGGTATACAATGAGCAGTTCTTC	CATRLDLGVYNEQFF
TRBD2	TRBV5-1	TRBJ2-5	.	TGCGCCAGCAGCTTAGACGGGGGGTACCAAGAGACCCAGTACTTC	CASSLDGGYQETQYF
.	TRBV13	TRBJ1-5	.	TGTGCCAGCAGCTTAGGGTCAAAAGGGGATCAGCCCCAGCATTTT	CASSLGSKGDQPQHF
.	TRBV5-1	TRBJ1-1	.	TGCGCCAGCAGCCCGGTCGGGGGGCCTGAAGCTTTCTTT	CASSPVGGPEAFF
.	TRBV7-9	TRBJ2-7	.	TGTGCCAGCAGCTTTTGGCCGCCTGAGGGATACGAGCAGTACTTC	CASSFWPPEGYEQYF
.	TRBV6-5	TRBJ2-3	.	TGTGCCAGCAGTTACGGGAATACGCAGTATTTT	CASSYGNTQYF
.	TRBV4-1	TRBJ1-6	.	TGCGCCAGCAGCGAAGGGAGGGGCGGGCGCGGATCACCCCTCCACTTT	CASSEGRGGRGSPLHF
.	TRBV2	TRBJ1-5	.	TGTGCCAGCACCGGGACGGGAGAACCCCAGCATTTT	CASTGTGEPQHF
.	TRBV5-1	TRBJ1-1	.	TGCGCCAGCAGCTTTCTGGCAGACAGGAACACTGAAGCTTTCTTT	CASSFLADRNTEAFF